This TCR beta chain was recovered during a study of T cells expressing NK-cell markers. Study-wide context: Sequencing covered eight donors, seven HCMV-seropositive and one seronegative.

TCRdb re-called the 5' RACE reads; one entry per CDR3 protein, DNA not given. The sample table includes about 390,000 distinct CDR3 sequences. The CDR3 extends over 16 amino acids. This sequence joins TRBV12-3 or TRBV12-4 and TRBJ2-1; TCRdb indicates TRBD2, and absent DNA this call remains unverified. This receptor was identified in a woman aged 45-65 years in good health. Source material: blood T cells: a sorted CD56 or NKG2C T cell subset, CD4+ or CD8+ T cells, or bulk PBMC T cells (not recorded which). The CDR3 spells CASSFLTSGRGSVKFF.